The sequence of this T cell receptor (beta chain) was determined in a study of cytomegalovirus exposure and HLA in healthy donors. The PCR used 60 Vbeta and 13 Jbeta primers. Profiled with immunoSEQ multiplex PCR; TCRdb holds only in-frame clones, not every one. This sample carries tens of thousands of clones, over 60% of them seen once, and the ten largest clones take around 3.9%. This clonotype was obtained from a man aged 55 to 69 in good health and CMV-seronegative. Sequenced input: PBMCs.

CDR3 DNA: TGTGCCAGTAGTACCCGACAGAGCGCGATCGTTACCTGGCCCCAGCATTTT. Residues: CASSTRQSAIVTWPQHF. The chain uses TRBV19 and TRBJ1-5; tentatively, D is TRBD1 (5 bases). The CDR3 totals 17 residues. The V gene lost 4 bases and the J gene lost 9 bases, with 25 bases spanning the gap. Germline lookup yields CDR1 LNHDA and CDR2 SQIVND (reference sequence). The full variable domain, completed using reference TRBV19 and TRBJ1-5, is DGGITQSPKYLFRKEGQNVTLSCEQNLNHDAMYWYRQDPGQGLRLIYYSQIVNDFQKGDIAEGYSVSREKKESFPLTVTSAQKNPTAFYLCASSTRQSAIVTWPQHFGDGTRLSIL.